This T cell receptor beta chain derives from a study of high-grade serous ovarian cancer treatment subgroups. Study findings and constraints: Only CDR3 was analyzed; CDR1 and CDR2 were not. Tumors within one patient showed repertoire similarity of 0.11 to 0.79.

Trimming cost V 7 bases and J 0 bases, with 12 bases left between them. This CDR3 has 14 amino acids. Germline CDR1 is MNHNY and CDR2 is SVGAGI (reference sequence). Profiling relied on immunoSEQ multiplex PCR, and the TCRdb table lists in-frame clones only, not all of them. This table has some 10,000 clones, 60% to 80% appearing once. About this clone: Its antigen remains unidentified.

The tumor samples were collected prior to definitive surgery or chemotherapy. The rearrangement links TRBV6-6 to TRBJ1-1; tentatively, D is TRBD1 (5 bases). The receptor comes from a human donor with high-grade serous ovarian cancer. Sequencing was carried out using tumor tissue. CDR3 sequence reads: CASMARQLNTEAFF. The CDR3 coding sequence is TGTGCCAGCATGGCGAGACAGTTGAACACTGAAGCTTTCTTT.